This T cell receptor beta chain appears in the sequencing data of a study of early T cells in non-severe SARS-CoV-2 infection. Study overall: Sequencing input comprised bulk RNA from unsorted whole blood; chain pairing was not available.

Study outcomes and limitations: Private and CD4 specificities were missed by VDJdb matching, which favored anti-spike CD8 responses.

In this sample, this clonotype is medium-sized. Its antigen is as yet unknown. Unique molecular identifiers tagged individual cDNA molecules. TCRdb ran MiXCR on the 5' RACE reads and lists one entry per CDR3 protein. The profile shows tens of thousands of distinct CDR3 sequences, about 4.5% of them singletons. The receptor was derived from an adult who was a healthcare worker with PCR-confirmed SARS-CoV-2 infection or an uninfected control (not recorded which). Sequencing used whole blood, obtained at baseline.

DNA of the CDR3: TGTGCCAGCAGCGTAGGGTCCCTAGGGAACACTGAAGCTTTCTTT. Translated, it gives CASSVGSLGNTEAFF. V is TRBV9 and J is TRBJ1-1; no clear D gene. The CDR3 loop spans 15 amino acids. Germline V gene sequence: CDR1 SGDLS, CDR2 YYNGEE. V shed 0 bases and J shed 1 base, with 10 bases lying between them.